The clone carrying this T cell receptor beta chain was counted ten times or more. No antigen is known for it. As the library was built, unique molecular identifiers were attached to individual cDNA molecules. TCRdb re-called the RACE reads with MiXCR, one entry per CDR3 protein. The sample lists 270,000 or so distinct CDR3 sequences; 7.5% to 9% were seen once. Noted time point: pre-sensitization, week 0. The treatment was: therapeutic diphenylcyclopropenone sensitization with weekly scalp DPC. Each patch test followed a blood draw. The data derive from a study of human T cells and chemical hapten exposure. Overall study context: Patients' scalps got diphenylcyclopropenone weekly throughout the approximately 26-week study. Points from the study as a whole: Expanded TCR counts at PT1 went up together with patch test score, a positive correlation.

The specimen comprised whole blood, sampled in connection with sensitization to the hapten diphenylcyclopropenone (DPC). The TCR comes from a man aged 18 to 30 with alopecia areata. Some clones in this sample may be carry-over from other donors' samples.

As DNA, the CDR3 is TGTGCCATCAAATCCGACGGGGCGAGCTCCTATAATTCACCCCTCCACTTT. It yields the protein CAIKSDGASSYNSPLHF. The V call is TRBV10-3, the J call TRBJ1-6; D perhaps matches TRBD1 (5 bases). CDR1 ENHRY and CDR2 SYGVKD come from the germline V gene. V was pared by 7 bases and J by 0 bases, with 16 bases between. The CDR3 contains 17 residues.